This passage covers 22 T cell receptor beta chains from one sample sequenced in a study of T-cell memory formation after mild COVID-19. MiXCR was run by TCRdb on the 5' RACE reads, yielding one entry per CDR3 protein. The table lists more than 150,000 distinct CDR3 sequences, over 20% of them singletons. The specimen sequenced was PBMCs or a T cell subset sorted from them (not recorded which). All receptors derive from an adult woman who had mild COVID-19 (a few samples of this study predate the infection). Cell type and time point are not known.

This clonotype was recorded a few times. CDR3 region: CASSPGQGATNRQPQHF. The CDR3 nucleotides are TGCGCCAGCAGCCCGGGACAGGGGGCTACGAACCGACAGCCCCAGCATTTT. The chain has TRBV5-1 and TRBJ1-5; 12 bases are a match to TRBD1. This CDR3 contains 17 residues. Germline CDR1 reads SGHRS; CDR2 reads YFSETQ. V was clipped by 4 bases and J by 7 bases; unmatched bases: 12.

The chain is built from TRBV24-1 and TRBJ1-1, with D unclear. Germline-derived CDR1 and CDR2 are KGHDR and SFDVKD. V lost 3 bases to trimming and J lost 5 bases, with 12 bases between them. The CDR3 loop spans 14 amino acids. The DNA of the CDR3 is TGTGCCACCAGTGATACGGAAGGAGGTACTGAAGCTTTCTTT. Translated: CATSDTEGGTEAFF.

This clonotype was observed a handful of times. The rearrangement uses TRBV12-3 or TRBV12-4 and TRBJ2-7, with D uncertain. This CDR3 comprises 13 residues. The germline V and J ends were trimmed by 3 bases and 5 bases, with 11 bases remaining between them. In DNA, the CDR3 is TGTGCCAGCAGTTTGCCTAGAGCCCACGAGCAGTACTTC. It yields the protein CASSLPRAHEQYF.

The chain combines TRBV5-6 with TRBJ2-7; D call uncertain. Deletions cut 4 bases from V and 3 bases from J, with 17 bases between. Germline CDR1 SGHDT, CDR2 YYEEEE. The CDR3 runs 15 residues. CDR3 sequence reads: CASSHWVTQFYEQYF. The CDR3 nucleotides are TGTGCCAGCAGCCACTGGGTGACACAATTCTACGAGCAGTACTTC.

The V gene is TRBV9, the J gene TRBJ1-2; possible D gene TRBD1, 6 bases. This CDR3 has 12 amino acids. V lost 5 bases and J 8 bases, leaving 13 bases between the germline ends. Per germline, CDR1 SGDLS and CDR2 YYNGEE. The CDR3: CASRYQGRGYTF. The CDR3 DNA reads TGTGCCAGCAGGTACCAGGGGCGCGGCTACACCTTC.

J is TRBJ1-1 and V is TRBV24-1, with no clear D. This CDR3 region has 13 residues. The V gene's germline CDR1 is KGHDR and CDR2 SFDVKD. The V end lost 5 bases, the J end lost 2 bases, and 8 bases lay between the germline ends. The CDR3 loop is CATSARDNTEAFF. CDR3 bases: TGTGCCACCAGTGCAAGGGATAACACTGAAGCTTTCTTT.

The rearrangement joins TRBV20-1 to TRBJ1-2, with D hard to call. This CDR3 spans 12 amino acids. Germline CDR1 DFQATT, CDR2 SNEGSKA (reference sequence). The ends were cut back, 6 bases at V and 7 bases at J, with 15 bases in the middle. Here the CDR3 reads CSAPPTWGGYTF. CDR3 nucleotide sequence: TGCAGTGCCCCCCCGACGTGGGGTGGCTACACCTTC.

The chain couples TRBV7-6 to TRBJ2-7; 9 nucleotides match TRBD1. CDR3 length: 15 residues. Per the germline V gene, CDR1 is SGHVS and CDR2 is FNYEAQ. The trim removed 3 bases at V and 7 bases at J, leaving 10 bases unmatched. The CDR3 DNA follows: TGTGCCAGCAGCTTTTCCGGGACAGGGTTAGGGGAGCAGTACTTC. It specifies CASSFSGTGLGEQYF.

This clonotype has only a few counts. The chain combines TRBV20-1 with TRBJ2-7; TRBD2 matches at 15 bases. Per the germline V gene, CDR1 is DFQATT and CDR2 is SNEGSKA (reference sequence). After removal of 5 bases from V and 3 bases from J, the junction contained 5 bases not matched to a gene. The CDR3 covers 15 residues. The CDR3 DNA sequence: TGCAGTGCTGACGGGACTAGCGGGGGGCTCTACGAGCAGTACTTC. Translating gives CSADGTSGGLYEQYF.

This clonotype occurred a few times. The chain has TRBV5-5 and TRBJ1-1, with a tentative D call TRBD1 (6 bases). V lost 0 bases to trimming and J lost 4 bases, with 13 bases between them. The CDR3 has 15 amino acids. Looked up from germline, CDR1 is SGHKS and CDR2 is YYEKEE (reference sequence). This chain's CDR3 is CASSLADGGRTEAFF. The CDR3 DNA is TGTGCCAGCAGCTTGGCCGATGGGGGCCGCACTGAAGCTTTCTTT.

This clonotype has just a few counts. The rearrangement uses TRBV27 and TRBJ2-2, with D possibly called TRBD1 or TRBD2 (5 bases each). Trimming cost V 2 bases and J 6 bases, with 16 bases left between them. The CDR3 extends over 16 amino acids. CDR1 is MNHEY and CDR2 is SMNVEV in the germline V gene (reference sequence). CDR3 protein: CASSLRPGTSAGELFF. The CDR3 nucleotides are TGTGCCAGCAGTTTACGTCCCGGGACCTCGGCCGGGGAGCTGTTTTTT.

There are many counts of this clonotype. This chain joins TRBV29-1 and TRBJ2-1, with no clear D. Germline V gene sequence: CDR1 SQVTM, CDR2 ANQGSEA. The CDR3 is made up of 11 amino acids. The V end was cut by 6 bases, the J end by 4 bases, with 7 bases between. CDR3 region: CSVRDYNEQFF. The DNA for the CDR3 is TGCAGCGTAAGAGATTACAATGAGCAGTTCTTC.

The chain couples TRBV7-9 to TRBJ1-2; D unclear. Germline V CDR1 and CDR2: SEHNR, FQNEAQ (reference sequence). Trimming shortened V by 5 bases and J by 3 bases, and 7 bases separated the two germline ends. The CDR3 has 12 amino acids. The CDR3 sequence: CASSKADYGYTF. CDR3 nucleotides: TGTGCCAGCAGCAAGGCTGACTATGGCTACACCTTC.

For the CDR3, the DNA is TGCAGTGCACCAGGGACAACGAACACCGGGGAGCTGTTTTTT. Its protein is CSAPGTTNTGELFF. The chain uses TRBV20-1 and TRBJ2-2; a weak D match, TRBD1 (6 bases). Per the germline V gene, CDR1 is DFQATT and CDR2 is SNEGSKA (reference sequence). This CDR3 spans 14 amino acids. V shed 6 bases and J shed 0 bases, with 11 bases lying between them.

The rearrangement links TRBV5-6 to TRBJ2-7; D uncertain. The length of the CDR3 is 15 residues. CDR1 is SGHDT, CDR2 YYEEEE, per germline. Trimming removed 4 bases from V and 0 bases from J, with 14 bases in between. The CDR3 loop is CASSPTSRYSYEQYF. DNA for the CDR3: TGTGCCAGCAGCCCCACTTCCCGGTACTCCTACGAGCAGTACTTC. Filled out from reference TRBV5-6 and TRBJ2-7, the complete variable domain reads DAGVTQSPTHLIKTRGQQVTLRCSPKSGHDTVSWYQQALGQGPQFIFQYYEEEERQRGNFPDRFSGHQFPNYSSELNVNALLLGDSALYLCASSPTSRYSYEQYFGPGTRLTVT.

Only a few counts were recorded for this clonotype. The chain has TRBV27 and TRBJ2-7; the D is unclear. The germline gives CDR1 MNHEY, CDR2 SMNVEV (reference sequence). The CDR3 extends over 14 amino acids. Trimming removed 5 bases at V and 2 bases at J, with 13 bases between. The CDR3 sequence is CASSKPDNPYEQYF. CDR3 nucleotides: TGTGCCAGCAGTAAACCCGACAACCCCTACGAGCAGTACTTC.

V gene TRBV7-8 combines with J gene TRBJ1-1; TRBD1 is a possible D gene (5 bases). Per the germline V gene, CDR1 is SGHVS and CDR2 is FQNEAQ. The CDR3 loop spans 16 amino acids. V lost 3 bases, J lost 1 base, and 15 bases lay in between. CDR3 residues: CASSLSFRQPNTEAFF. The CDR3 DNA is TGTGCCAGCAGCTTGTCTTTTCGACAGCCGAACACTGAAGCTTTCTTT.

This sequence joins TRBV29-1 and TRBJ1-2; 7 nucleotides line up with TRBD1. There are 14 residues in the CDR3. CDR1 SQVTM and CDR2 ANQGSEA come from the germline V gene. V shed 5 bases, J shed 3 bases, and the junction held 9 bases outside the gene matches. The DNA for the CDR3 is TGCAGCGTTACCGCGACTACAGGGGACTATGGCTACACCTTC. Amino acid sequence: CSVTATTGDYGYTF.

This clonotype occurred a few times. This chain connects TRBV7-8 to TRBJ2-7; D gene uncertain. Per germline, CDR1 SGHVS and CDR2 FQNEAQ. The CDR3 loop spans 14 amino acids. Trimming cost V 2 bases and J 5 bases, with 13 bases left between them. This chain's CDR3 is CASSLWAAPNEQYF. The CDR3, as DNA: TGTGCCAGCAGCTTATGGGCCGCACCCAACGAGCAGTACTTC. Together with reference TRBV7-8 and TRBJ2-7, the CDR3 gives the full variable domain: GAGVSQSPRYKVAKRGQDVALRCDPISGHVSLFWYQQALGQGPEFLTYFQNEAQLDKSGLPSDRFFAERPEGSVSTLKIQRTQQEDSAVYLCASSLWAAPNEQYFGPGTRLTVT.

The chain employs TRBV7-8 and TRBJ2-3; D possibly corresponds to TRBD1 (6 bases). Trimming removed 2 bases at V and 3 bases at J, with 21 bases between. Germline V gene sequence: CDR1 SGHVS, CDR2 FQNEAQ. The CDR3 extends over 18 amino acids. The CDR3 here is CASSLFPGAEAGTDTQYF. CDR3 nucleotide sequence: TGTGCCAGCAGCTTATTCCCAGGGGCGGAGGCTGGAACAGATACGCAGTATTTT.

The chain carries TRBV11-2 and TRBJ2-3; no clear D. Looked up from germline, CDR1 is SGHAT and CDR2 is FQNNGV. The CDR3 runs to 14 residues. V was trimmed by 1 base and J by 3 bases, leaving 8 bases between them. CDR3 coding DNA: TGTGCCAGCAGCTTAGCTTACGGGACAGATACGCAGTATTTT. Translated: CASSLAYGTDTQYF.

The chain carries TRBV7-3 and TRBJ2-3; D is possibly TRBD1 (6 bases). Germline lookup yields CDR1 SGHTA and CDR2 FQGTGA. V dropped 0 bases and J dropped 5 bases, with 15 bases sitting between them. The CDR3 contains 16 residues. CDR3 DNA: TGTGCCAGCAGCTTAACGTCCGGCAGGGGACGAGATACGCAGTATTTT. As protein: CASSLTSGRGRDTQYF.